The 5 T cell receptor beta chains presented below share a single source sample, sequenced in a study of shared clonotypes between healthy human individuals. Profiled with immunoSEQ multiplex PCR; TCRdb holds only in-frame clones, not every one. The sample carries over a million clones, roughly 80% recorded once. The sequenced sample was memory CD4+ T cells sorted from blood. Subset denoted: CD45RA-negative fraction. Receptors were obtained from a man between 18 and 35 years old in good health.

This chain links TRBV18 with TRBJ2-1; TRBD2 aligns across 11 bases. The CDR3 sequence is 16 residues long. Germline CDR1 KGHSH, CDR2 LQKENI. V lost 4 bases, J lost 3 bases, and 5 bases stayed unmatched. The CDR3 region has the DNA TGTGCCAGCTCACTCCCCGGGACTAGCGGCTACAATGAGCAGTTCTTC. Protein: CASSLPGTSGYNEQFF. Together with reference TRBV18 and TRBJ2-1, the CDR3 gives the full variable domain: NAGVMQNPRHLVRRRGQEARLRCSPMKGHSHVYWYRQLPEEGLKFMVYLQKENIIDESGMPKERFSAEFPKEGPSILRIQQVVRGDSAAYFCASSLPGTSGYNEQFFGPGTRLTVL.

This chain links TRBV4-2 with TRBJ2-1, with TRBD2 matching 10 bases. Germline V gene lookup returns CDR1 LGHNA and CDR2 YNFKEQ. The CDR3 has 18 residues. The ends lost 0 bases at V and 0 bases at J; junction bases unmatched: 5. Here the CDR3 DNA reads TGTGCCAGCAGCCAAGAGGCCCGGACTAGCGGCTCCTACAATGAGCAGTTCTTC. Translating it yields CASSQEARTSGSYNEQFF.

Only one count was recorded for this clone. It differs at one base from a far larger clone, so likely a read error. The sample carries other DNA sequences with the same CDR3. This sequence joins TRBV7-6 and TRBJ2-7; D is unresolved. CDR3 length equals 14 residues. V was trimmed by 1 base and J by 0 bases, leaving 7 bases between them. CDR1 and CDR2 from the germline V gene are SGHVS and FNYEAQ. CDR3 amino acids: CASSLGGNSYEQYF. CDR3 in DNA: TGTGCCAGCAGCTTAGGCGGAAACTCCTACGAGCAGTACTTC. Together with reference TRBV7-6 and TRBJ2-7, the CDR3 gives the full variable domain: GAGVSQSPRYKVTKRGQDVALRCDPISGHVSLYWYRQALGQGPEFLTYFNYEAQQDKSGLPNDRFSAERPEGSISTLTIQRTEQRDSAMYRCASSLGGNSYEQYFGPGTRLTVT.

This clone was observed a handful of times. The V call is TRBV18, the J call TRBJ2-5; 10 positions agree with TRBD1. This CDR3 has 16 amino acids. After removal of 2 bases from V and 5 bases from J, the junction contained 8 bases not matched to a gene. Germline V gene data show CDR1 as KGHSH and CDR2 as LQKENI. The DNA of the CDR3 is TGTGCCAGCTCACCAAGGACAGGGGGAGAAGGGGAGACCCAGTACTTC. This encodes CASSPRTGGEGETQYF.

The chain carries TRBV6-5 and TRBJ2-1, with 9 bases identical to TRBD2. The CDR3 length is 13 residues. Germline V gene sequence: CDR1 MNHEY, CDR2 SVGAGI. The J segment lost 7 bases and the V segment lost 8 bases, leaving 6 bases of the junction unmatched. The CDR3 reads CASAGGPGNEQFF. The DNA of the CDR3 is TGTGCCAGCGCGGGAGGGCCAGGAAATGAGCAGTTCTTC.